The clone carrying this T cell receptor (beta chain) was recorded many times. Its antigen is not known. Using its own MiXCR run on the 5' RACE reads, TCRdb lists one record per CDR3 protein. The sample holds hundreds of thousands of distinct CDR3 sequences, more than 9.5% seen once. Germline CDR1 is SGHNT and CDR2 is YYREEE (reference sequence). The CDR3 is made up of 16 amino acids. With 4 bases clipped from V and 7 bases from J, the junction kept 9 bases outside the gene matches. This sample stems from a study of CD8 T cells in ankylosing spondylitis. General observations from the study: Previously reported in reactive arthritis synovial fluid and blood were some of the motif variants. Within matched ankylosing spondylitis synovial fluid, disease-linked clones were reportedly significantly enriched. What seemed typical of ankylosing spondylitis blood was a TCR beta motif built from 8 or 9 highly homologous variants.

The material sequenced was blood, either unsorted or a sorted T cell fraction (not recorded which). V usage is TRBV5-4 and J usage is TRBJ2-1, with TRBD2 matching over 12 bases. This TCR was sampled from a male donor with ankylosing spondylitis. CDR3 sequence reads: CASSPRTSGMGNEQFF. Here the CDR3 DNA reads TGTGCCAGCAGCCCGCGGACTAGCGGGATGGGGAATGAGCAGTTCTTC.